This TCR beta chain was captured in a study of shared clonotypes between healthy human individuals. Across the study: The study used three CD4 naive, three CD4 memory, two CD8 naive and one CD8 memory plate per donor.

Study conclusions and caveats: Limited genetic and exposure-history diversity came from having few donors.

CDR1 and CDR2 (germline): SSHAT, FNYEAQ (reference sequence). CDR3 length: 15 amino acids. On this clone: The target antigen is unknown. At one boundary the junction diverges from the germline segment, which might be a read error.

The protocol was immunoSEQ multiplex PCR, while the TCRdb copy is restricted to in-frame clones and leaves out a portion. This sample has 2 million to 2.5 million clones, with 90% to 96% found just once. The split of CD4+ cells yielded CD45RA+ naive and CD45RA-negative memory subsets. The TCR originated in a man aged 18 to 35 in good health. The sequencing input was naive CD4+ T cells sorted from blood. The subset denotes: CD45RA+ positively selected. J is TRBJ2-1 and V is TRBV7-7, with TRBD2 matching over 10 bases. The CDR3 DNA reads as TGTGCTAGCAGCTTGGGACTAGCGCCCTACAATGAGCAGTTCTTC. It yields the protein CASSLGLAPYNEQFF.